This is a list of T cell receptor beta chains from one sample in a study of tumor-infiltrating lymphocytes in primary liver carcinoma. From the multiplex PCR reads, TCRdb called clonotypes with MiXCR, one entry per CDR3 protein. The sample carries approximately 92,000 distinct CDR3 sequences, just over 65% recorded once. The sequenced sample was tumor-adjacent normal liver tissue. The receptors stem from a man in his forties or fifties with primary liver carcinoma and hepatitis B virus infection. The CDR3 runs from the conserved cysteine through the conserved F or W. A D gene is named only where the DNA matches it firmly. The size entry is marked missing in some rows and otherwise reads once, few, many or a size class.

j_gene	abundance	v_gene	d_gene	CDR3nt	CDR3aa
TRBJ2-2	-	TRBV29-1	-	TGCAGCGTTGAAGGGGCTTTGGGCGGGGAGTCATTTTTT	CSVEGALGGESFF
TRBJ1-4	-	TRBV6-6	-	TGTGCCAGCAGTGAGACAGTAGATATCCCGGGAGGTGAAAAACTGTTTTTT	CASSETVDIPGGEKLFF
TRBJ1-6	once	TRBV7-8	TRBD1	TGTGCCAGCAGCTTTGGGACAGGGGTTACTAATTCAGCCCTCCATTTT	CASSFGTGVTNSALHF
TRBJ1-4	-	TRBV11-2	TRBD1	TGTATCAGCAGCTTCGGACAGGGGGTTGAAAGACTGTTTTTT	CISSFGQGVERLFF
TRBJ2-3	-	TRBV6-5	-	TGTGCCAGCGGTTATGGGGGCTGGGCTCCAGATACGCAGTATTTT	CASGYGGWAPDTQYF
TRBJ1-4	-	TRBV18	TRBD1	TGTGCCAGCTCACGGGTTGCGGGACAGGGCGAGGAAAAACTGTTTTTT	CASSRVAGQGEEKLFF
TRBJ2-7	many	TRBV10-3	TRBD1	TGTGCCATCAGTGGCGGGACAGGGGGCTATAACGAGCAGTACTTC	CAISGGTGGYNEQYF
TRBJ1-5	few	TRBV5-5	-	TGTGCCAGCAGCCATCACCGGGATCAGCCCCGGCATTTT	CASSHHRDQPRHF
TRBJ2-7	-	TRBV28	-	TGTGTCAGCAGTTTTCAACCCGGGAGCTACGAACAGTACTTC	CVSSFQPGSYEQYF
TRBJ2-5	many	TRBV12-5	TRBD2	TGTGCTAGTGGTTTTGGGGACTACAGGGAGACCCAGTACTTC	CASGFGDYRETQYF
TRBJ2-7	many	TRBV6-2/TRBV6-3	TRBD2	TGTGCCAGCAGACCCGGGACTAGCGGGGCGTACGAGCAGTACTTC	CASRPGTSGAYEQYF
TRBJ2-2	-	TRBV7-9	-	TGTGCCAGCAGCTCCGATGGGCGCTACACCGGGGAGCTGTTTTTT	CASSSDGRYTGELFF
TRBJ2-3	many	TRBV12-3/TRBV12-4	-	TGTGCCAGCAGCCCCCCCCACCAAGACGAGTATTTT	CASSPPHQDEYF
TRBJ2-5	-	TRBV11-2	-	TGTTCCAGCAGATTCGGGACATCTAATTTTAACCAAGAGACCCAGTACTTC	CSSRFGTSNFNQETQYF
TRBJ2-2	-	TRBV6-5	-	TGTGCCAGCAGCCCCTACGGAACCCGGGAGCTGTTTTTT	CASSPYGTRELFF
TRBJ2-3	-	TRBV13	-	TGTATCAGTGGCTTACCAGGGGCAGATACGCAGTATTTT	CISGLPGADTQYF
TRBJ2-7	once	TRBV6-5	-	TGTGCCAGTAGTTCCCCCCGCGGGGACGGGCAATACTTC	CASSSPRGDGQYF